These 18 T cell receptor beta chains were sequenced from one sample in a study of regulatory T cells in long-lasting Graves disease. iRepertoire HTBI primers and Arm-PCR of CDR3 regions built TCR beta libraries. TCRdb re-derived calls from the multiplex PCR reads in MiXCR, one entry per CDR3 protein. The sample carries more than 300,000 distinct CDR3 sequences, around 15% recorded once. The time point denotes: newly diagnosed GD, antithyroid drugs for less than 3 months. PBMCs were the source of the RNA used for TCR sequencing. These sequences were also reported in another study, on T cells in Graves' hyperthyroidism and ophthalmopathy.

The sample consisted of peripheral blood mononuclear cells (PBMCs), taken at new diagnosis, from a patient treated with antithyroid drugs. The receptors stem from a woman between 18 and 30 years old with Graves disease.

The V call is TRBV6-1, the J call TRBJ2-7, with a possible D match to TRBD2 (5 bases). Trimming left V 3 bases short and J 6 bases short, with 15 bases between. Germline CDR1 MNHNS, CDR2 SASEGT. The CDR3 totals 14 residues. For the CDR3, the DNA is TGTGCCAGCAGTGAGGCTAGCAACGGTATCGAGCAGTACTTC. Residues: CASSEASNGIEQYF.

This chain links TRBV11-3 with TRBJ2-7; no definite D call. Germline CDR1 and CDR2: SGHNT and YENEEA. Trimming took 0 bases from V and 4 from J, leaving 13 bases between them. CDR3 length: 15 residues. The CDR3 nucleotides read TGTGCCAGCAGCTTAGAGTCAGGTTTGGGTTACGAGCAGTACTTC. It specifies CASSLESGLGYEQYF.

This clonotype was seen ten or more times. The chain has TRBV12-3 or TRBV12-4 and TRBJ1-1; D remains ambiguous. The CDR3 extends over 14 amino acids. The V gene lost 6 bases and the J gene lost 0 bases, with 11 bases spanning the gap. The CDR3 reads CASRLTNLNTEAFF. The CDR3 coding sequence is TGTGCCAGCAGGCTAACCAATTTGAACACTGAAGCTTTCTTT.

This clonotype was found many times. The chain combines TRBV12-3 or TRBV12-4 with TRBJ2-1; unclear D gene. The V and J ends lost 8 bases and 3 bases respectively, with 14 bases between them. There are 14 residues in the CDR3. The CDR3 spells CASRLGYDYNEQFF. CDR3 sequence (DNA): TGTGCCAGCCGATTGGGGTACGACTACAATGAGCAGTTCTTC.

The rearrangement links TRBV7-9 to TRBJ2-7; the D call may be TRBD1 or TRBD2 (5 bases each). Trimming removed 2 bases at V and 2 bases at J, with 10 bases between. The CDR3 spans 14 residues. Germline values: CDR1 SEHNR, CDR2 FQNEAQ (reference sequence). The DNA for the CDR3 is TGTGCCAGCAGCTTACCCGGGGACCCCTACGAGCAGTACTTC. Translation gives CASSLPGDPYEQYF.

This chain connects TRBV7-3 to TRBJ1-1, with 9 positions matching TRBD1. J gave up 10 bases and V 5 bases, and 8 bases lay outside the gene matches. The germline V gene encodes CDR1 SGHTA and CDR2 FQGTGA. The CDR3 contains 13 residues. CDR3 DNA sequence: TGTGCCAGCAGCGCCGGACAGGGGAGCGGAGCTTTCTTT. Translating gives CASSAGQGSGAFF.

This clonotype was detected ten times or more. CDR3 loop: CASSFGLARELFF. CDR3 nucleotides: TGTGCCAGCAGCTTTGGACTAGCCCGGGAGCTGTTTTTT. This chain connects TRBV2 to TRBJ2-2; 8 nucleotides line up with TRBD2. Germline CDR1 and CDR2: SNHLY and FYNNEI. This CDR3 spans 13 amino acids. V was pared by 6 bases and J by 9 bases, with 6 bases of the junction left unmatched.

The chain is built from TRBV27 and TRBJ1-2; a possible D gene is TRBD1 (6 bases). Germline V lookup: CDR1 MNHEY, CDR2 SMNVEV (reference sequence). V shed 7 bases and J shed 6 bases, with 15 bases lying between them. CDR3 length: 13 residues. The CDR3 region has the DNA TGTGCCAGCACCAATGACAGGTTCGATGGCTACACCTTC. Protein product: CASTNDRFDGYTF.

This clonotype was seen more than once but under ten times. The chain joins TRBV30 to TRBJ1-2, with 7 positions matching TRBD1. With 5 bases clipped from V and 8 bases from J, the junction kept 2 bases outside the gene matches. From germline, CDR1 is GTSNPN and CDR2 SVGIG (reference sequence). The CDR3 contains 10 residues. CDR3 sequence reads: CAWGTEGYTF. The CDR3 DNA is TGTGCCTGGGGGACAGAGGGCTACACCTTC. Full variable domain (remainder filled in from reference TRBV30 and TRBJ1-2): SQTIHQWPATLVQPVGSPLSLECTVEGTSNPNLYWYRQAAGRGLQLLFYSVGIGQISSEVPQNLSASRPQDRQFILSSKKLLLSDSGFYLCAWGTEGYTFGSGTRLTVV.

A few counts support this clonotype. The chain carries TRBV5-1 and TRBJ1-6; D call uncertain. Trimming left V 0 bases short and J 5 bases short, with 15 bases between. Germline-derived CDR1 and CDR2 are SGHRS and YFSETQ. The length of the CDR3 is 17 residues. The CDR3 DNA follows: TGCGCCAGCAGCTTGGCCCCGAGAGGTTCAGATAATTCACCCCTCCACTTT. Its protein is CASSLAPRGSDNSPLHF.

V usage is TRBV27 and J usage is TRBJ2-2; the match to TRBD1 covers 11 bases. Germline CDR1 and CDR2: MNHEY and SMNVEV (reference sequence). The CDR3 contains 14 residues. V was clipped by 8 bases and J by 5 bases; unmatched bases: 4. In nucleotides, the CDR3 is TGTGCCAGCGGCCGGGACAGGGGGACCGGGGAGCTGTTTTTT. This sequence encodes CASGRDRGTGELFF.

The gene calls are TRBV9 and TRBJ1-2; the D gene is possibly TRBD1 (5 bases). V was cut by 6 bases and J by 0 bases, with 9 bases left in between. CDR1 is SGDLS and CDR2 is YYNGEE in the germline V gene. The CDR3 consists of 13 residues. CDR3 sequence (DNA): TGTGCCAGCAATGGACAAACTAACTATGGCTACACCTTC. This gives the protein CASNGQTNYGYTF.

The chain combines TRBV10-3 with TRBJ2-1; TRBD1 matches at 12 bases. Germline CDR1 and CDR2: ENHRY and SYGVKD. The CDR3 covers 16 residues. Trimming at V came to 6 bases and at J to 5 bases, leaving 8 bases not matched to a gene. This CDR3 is CAISAHRDRGHNEQFF. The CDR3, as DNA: TGTGCCATCAGCGCACACCGGGACAGGGGGCACAATGAGCAGTTCTTC.

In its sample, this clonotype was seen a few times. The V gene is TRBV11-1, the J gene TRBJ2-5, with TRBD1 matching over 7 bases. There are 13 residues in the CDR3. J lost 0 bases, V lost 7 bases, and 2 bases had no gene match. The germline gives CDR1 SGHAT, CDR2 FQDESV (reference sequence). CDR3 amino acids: CASKTGDQETQYF. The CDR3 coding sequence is TGTGCCAGCAAAACAGGGGACCAAGAGACCCAGTACTTC.

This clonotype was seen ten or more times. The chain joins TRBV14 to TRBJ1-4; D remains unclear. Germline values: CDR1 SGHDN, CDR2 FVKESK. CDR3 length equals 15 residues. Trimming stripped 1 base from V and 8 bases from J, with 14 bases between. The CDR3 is CASSQASTLGEKLFF. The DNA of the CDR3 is TGTGCCAGCAGCCAAGCCTCGACCCTTGGGGAAAAACTGTTTTTT.

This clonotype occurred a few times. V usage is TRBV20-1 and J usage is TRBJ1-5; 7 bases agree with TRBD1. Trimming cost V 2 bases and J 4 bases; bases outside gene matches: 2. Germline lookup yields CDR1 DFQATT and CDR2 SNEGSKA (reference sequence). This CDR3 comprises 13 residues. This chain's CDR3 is CSARQGVNQPQHF. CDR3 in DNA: TGCAGTGCTAGACAGGGGGTTAATCAGCCCCAGCATTTT.

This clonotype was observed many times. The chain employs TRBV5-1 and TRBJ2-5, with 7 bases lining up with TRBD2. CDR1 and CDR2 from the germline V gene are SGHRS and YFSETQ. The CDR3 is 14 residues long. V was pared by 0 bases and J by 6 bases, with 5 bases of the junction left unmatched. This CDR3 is CASSLAEGGKTQYF. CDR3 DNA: TGCGCCAGCAGCTTGGCCGAGGGAGGGAAGACCCAGTACTTC.

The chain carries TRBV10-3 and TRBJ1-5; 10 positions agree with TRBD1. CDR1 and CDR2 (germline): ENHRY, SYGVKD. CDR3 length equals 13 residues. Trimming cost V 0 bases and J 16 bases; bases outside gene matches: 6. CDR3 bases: TGTGCCATCAGTGAGTCCGGGACAGGGGTCTTCCATTTT. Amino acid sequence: CAISESGTGVFHF.